This passage covers 32 T cell receptor beta chains from one sample sequenced in a study of blood T cell repertoires in COVID-19. Assay used: immunoSEQ multiplex PCR; TCRdb lists only in-frame clones, some missing. The repertoire holds roughly 180,000 clones, with 80% to 90% as singletons. The source material was peripheral blood. Receptor source: a woman between 40 and 55 years old with COVID-19, enrolled during active disease.

This chain uses TRBV15 with TRBJ2-3; TRBD2 aligns across 8 bases. CDR3 size: 16 residues. The V gene's germline CDR1 is LNHNV and CDR2 YYDKDF (reference sequence). V was clipped by 3 bases and J by 0 bases; unmatched bases: 5. CDR3 bases: TGTGCCACCAGCAGCCCGGGGGGGAGGAGCACAGATACGCAGTATTTT. Its protein product is CATSSPGGRSTDTQYF.

The gene calls are TRBV19 and TRBJ1-2, with D unclear. Germline CDR1 LNHDA, CDR2 SQIVND (reference sequence). Trimming pared 4 bases from V and 5 bases from J, leaving 11 bases between. The CDR3 consists of 13 residues. For the CDR3, the DNA is TGTGCCAGTAGTAACAGTTTAGCGTATGGCTACACCTTC. Protein: CASSNSLAYGYTF.

The J gene is TRBJ2-5, the V gene TRBV24-1, with D possibly matching TRBD1 (6 bases). CDR3 size: 13 residues. V gave up 9 bases and J gave up 3 bases, with 13 bases separating them. CDR1 and CDR2 (germline): KGHDR, SFDVKD. CDR3 bases: TGTGCCACCGGGGGCGGTCCCAAAGAGACCCAGTACTTC. It translates to CATGGGPKETQYF.

The V and J genes are TRBV7-9 and TRBJ1-3, with TRBD1 as a possible D gene (5 bases). Germline values: CDR1 SEHNR, CDR2 FQNEAQ (reference sequence). There are 15 residues in the CDR3. V lost 5 bases to trimming and J lost 0 bases, with 11 bases between them. The CDR3 DNA sequence: TGTGCCAGCAGCCCTCTTACAGGCTCTGGAAACACCATATATTTT. It is translated as CASSPLTGSGNTIYF. The whole variable domain, remainder taken from reference TRBV7-9 and TRBJ1-3, is DTGVSQNPRHKITKRGQNVTFRCDPISEHNRLYWYRQTLGQGPEFLTYFQNEAQLEKSRLLSDRFSAERPKGSFSTLEIQRTEQGDSAMYLCASSPLTGSGNTIYFGEGSWLTVV.

V usage is TRBV14 and J usage is TRBJ2-1, with 10 bases that match TRBD2. The CDR3 sequence is 17 residues long. The V gene end was trimmed by 2 bases and the J gene end by 6 bases; junction bases not matched to a gene: 10. Germline lookup yields CDR1 SGHDN and CDR2 FVKESK. This chain's CDR3 is CASSQPLLAGASNEQFF. The CDR3 DNA follows: TGTGCCAGCAGCCAACCCCTCCTAGCGGGAGCTTCCAATGAGCAGTTCTTC.

The rearrangement joins TRBV19 to TRBJ1-5, with D possibly matching TRBD1 (6 bases). The V and J ends lost 4 bases and 3 bases respectively, with 16 bases between them. This CDR3 comprises 16 residues. CDR1 and CDR2 from the germline V gene are LNHDA and SQIVND (reference sequence). CDR3 in DNA: TGTGCCAGTAGTACCCCACCAGACAGGCACAATCAGCCCCAGCATTTT. It specifies CASSTPPDRHNQPQHF.

The chain recombines TRBV2 with TRBJ1-2; weak D call: TRBD1 (6 bases). The V end was cut by 6 bases, the J end by 5 bases, with 19 bases between. From germline, CDR1 is SNHLY and CDR2 FYNNEI. This CDR3 has 15 amino acids. The CDR3 is CASSVRDMAFYGYTF. CDR3 bases: TGTGCCAGCAGCGTCCGGGACATGGCTTTTTATGGCTACACCTTC.

The chain uses TRBV6-5 and TRBJ1-2; D is uncertain. The CDR3 is 13 amino acids. Trimming stripped 8 bases from V and 4 bases from J, with 14 bases between. Germline V gene lookup returns CDR1 MNHEY and CDR2 SVGAGI. The CDR3 loop is CASRPYTGYGYTF. CDR3 bases: TGTGCCAGCCGGCCCTATACGGGCTATGGCTACACCTTC.

The rearrangement uses TRBV27 and TRBJ1-1; tentative D call: TRBD1 (6 bases). The CDR3 is 15 amino acids. The germline V gene encodes CDR1 MNHEY and CDR2 SMNVEV (reference sequence). Trimming pared 6 bases from V and 11 bases from J, leaving 25 bases between. The chain's CDR3 is CASRGGWTDIGLAFF. DNA for the CDR3: TGTGCCAGCAGAGGGGGATGGACAGATATAGGGCTGGCTTTCTTT.

The chain links TRBV7-9 to TRBJ1-1, with D hard to call. The CDR3 length is 15 residues. Germline CDR1 reads SEHNR; CDR2 reads FQNEAQ (reference sequence). Trimming took off 4 bases at V and 7 bases at J, with 19 bases between the two ends. The CDR3 reads CASSWGGRDSDEAFF. CDR3 nucleotides: TGTGCCAGCAGCTGGGGAGGGAGGGATTCTGATGAAGCTTTCTTT.

The V call is TRBV28, the J call TRBJ2-7, with a tentative D call TRBD1 (6 bases). Trimming pared 6 bases from V and 2 bases from J, leaving 14 bases between. This CDR3 contains 14 residues. Germline CDR1 MDHEN, CDR2 SYDVKM. The CDR3 reads CASSLQGFPYEQYF. For the CDR3, the DNA is TGTGCCAGCAGCTTACAGGGTTTTCCCTACGAGCAGTACTTC.

This clone appeared once. V usage is TRBV27 and J usage is TRBJ1-1; D is unresolved. The CDR3 sequence is 14 residues long. CDR1 is MNHEY and CDR2 is SMNVEV in the germline V gene (reference sequence). V was trimmed by 4 bases and J by 6 bases, leaving 15 bases between them. The CDR3 reads CASSYDRHRAEAFF. The DNA of the CDR3 is TGTGCCAGCAGTTATGACCGCCACCGGGCTGAAGCTTTCTTT.

The rearrangement uses TRBV15 and TRBJ1-2, with 8 bases that match TRBD1. Trimming at V came to 1 base and at J to 2 bases, leaving 3 bases not matched to a gene. This CDR3 is built from 15 residues. Per the germline V gene, CDR1 is LNHNV and CDR2 is YYDKDF (reference sequence). Here the CDR3 DNA reads TGTGCCACCAGCAGAGGACAGGGGCAGAACTATGGCTACACCTTC. It encodes CATSRGQGQNYGYTF.

The J gene is TRBJ2-7, the V gene TRBV7-2; 13 bases are a match to TRBD2. V lost 3 bases to trimming and J lost 6 bases; unmatched junction nucleotides: 5. CDR1 and CDR2 from the germline V gene are SGHTA and FQGNSA. This CDR3 region has 15 residues. The CDR3 sequence is CASSLAGTSGTEQYF. DNA of the CDR3: TGTGCCAGCAGCTTGGCCGGGACTAGCGGGACCGAGCAGTACTTC.

This sequence joins TRBV7-6 and TRBJ2-1, with 11 positions matching TRBD2. The CDR3 has 16 residues. CDR1 and CDR2 (germline): SGHVS, FNYEAQ. V was pared by 4 bases and J by 5 bases, with 7 bases of the junction left unmatched. CDR3 bases: TGTGCCAGCAGCTACATAGCGGGAGGGAGCGACAATGAGCAGTTCTTC. Protein sequence: CASSYIAGGSDNEQFF.

The chain is built from TRBV3-1 (or the pseudogene TRBV3-2) and TRBJ2-1; 10 bases are a match to TRBD2. Germline values: CDR1 LGHDT, CDR2 YNNKEL (reference sequence). CDR3 length equals 16 residues. V lost 4 bases and J lost 10; bases outside the gene matches: 13. The CDR3 sequence is CASSPHRAGGPGEQFF. The CDR3 DNA is TGTGCCAGCAGCCCACATAGAGCGGGAGGGCCAGGGGAGCAGTTCTTC.

This clone was seen a few times. This sequence joins TRBV6-5 and TRBJ2-2; the D gene is possibly TRBD1 (5 bases). Germline loops: CDR1 MNHEY, CDR2 SVGAGI. The CDR3 runs to 15 residues. Trimming removed 6 bases from V and 4 bases from J, with 15 bases in between. The CDR3, as DNA: TGTGCCAGCAGACAGACAGTCGCTGGCACCGGGGAGCTGTTTTTT. It is translated as CASRQTVAGTGELFF.

The chain is built from TRBV9 and TRBJ1-6; 9 bases are shared with TRBD1. Germline-derived CDR1 and CDR2 are SGDLS and YYNGEE. V lost 4 bases, J lost 5 bases, and 4 bases stayed unmatched. This CDR3 comprises 15 residues. Here the CDR3 reads CASSPGTGNNSPLHF. The CDR3 DNA reads as TGTGCCAGCAGCCCCGGGACAGGGAATAATTCACCCCTCCACTTT.

The chain has TRBV28 and TRBJ1-5; tentative D call: TRBD1 (6 bases). Germline CDR1 and CDR2: MDHEN and SYDVKM. The CDR3 length is 13 residues. The ends were cut back, 5 bases at V and 3 bases at J, with 8 bases in the middle. CDR3 in DNA: TGTGCCAGCAGTGGACAGAACAATCAGCCCCAGCATTTT. It is translated as CASSGQNNQPQHF.

The V call is TRBV29-1, the J call TRBJ1-2; 7 bases are a match to TRBD1. CDR3 length equals 13 residues. CDR1 is SQVTM and CDR2 is ANQGSEA in the germline V gene. The V segment lost 3 bases and the J segment 8 bases; nucleotides outside the gene matches: 9. DNA for the CDR3: TGCAGCGTTGAGTCCGGAACAGGGGTCGGCTACACCTTC. Encoded protein: CSVESGTGVGYTF.

The CDR3 here is CASSSPSGQGIHYNEQFF. The CDR3 DNA follows: TGTGCCAGCAGCTCCCCCTCGGGACAGGGTATTCACTACAATGAGCAGTTCTTC. The chain is built from TRBV11-2 and TRBJ2-1, with 9 bases matching TRBD1. J lost 3 bases, V lost 4 bases, and 13 bases had no gene match. Germline V gives CDR1 SGHAT, CDR2 FQNNGV. The CDR3 has 18 amino acids.

This clone has more than one count but fewer than ten. The gene calls are TRBV5-5 and TRBJ2-2; D perhaps matches TRBD1 (5 bases). Trimming stripped 3 bases from V and 1 base from J, with 10 bases between. This CDR3 comprises 15 residues. The V gene's germline CDR1 is SGHKS and CDR2 YYEKEE (reference sequence). Here the CDR3 DNA reads TGTGCCAGCAGCTGGGCCCAGGGGAACACCGGGGAGCTGTTTTTT. Protein: CASSWAQGNTGELFF.

This chain links TRBV27 with TRBJ1-2; TRBD1 matches 8 bases. This CDR3 is 14 amino acids long. Germline loops: CDR1 MNHEY, CDR2 SMNVEV (reference sequence). The V segment lost 6 bases and the J segment 3 bases; nucleotides outside the gene matches: 6. CDR3 amino acids: CASRKQGEYYGYTF. The CDR3 nucleotides read TGTGCCAGCAGGAAACAGGGGGAATACTATGGCTACACCTTC.

This clone was recorded once. V gene TRBV4-2 combines with J gene TRBJ2-7; TRBD2 matches 9 bases. J gave up 0 bases and V 4 bases, and 7 bases lay outside the gene matches. The CDR3 has 16 amino acids. Germline CDR1 and CDR2: LGHNA and YNFKEQ. DNA for the CDR3: TGTGCCAGCAGCCCGTACCTAGCGGGGTACTCCTACGAGCAGTACTTC. This sequence encodes CASSPYLAGYSYEQYF.

The chain couples TRBV7-8 to TRBJ2-7; 12 bases align to TRBD2. The CDR3 extends over 15 amino acids. V lost 5 bases to trimming and J lost 5 bases; unmatched junction nucleotides: 7. CDR1 is SGHVS and CDR2 is FQNEAQ in the germline V gene. This CDR3 is CASSTRTSGIHEQYF. CDR3 coding DNA: TGTGCCAGCAGCACCCGGACTAGCGGGATCCACGAGCAGTACTTC. The whole variable domain, remainder taken from reference TRBV7-8 and TRBJ2-7, is GAGVSQSPRYKVAKRGQDVALRCDPISGHVSLFWYQQALGQGPEFLTYFQNEAQLDKSGLPSDRFFAERPEGSVSTLKIQRTQQEDSAVYLCASSTRTSGIHEQYFGPGTRLTVT.

The rearrangement uses TRBV19 and TRBJ2-1, with D maybe TRBD1 (6 bases). V gave up 4 bases and J gave up 8 bases, with 9 bases separating them. Germline V gene lookup returns CDR1 LNHDA and CDR2 SQIVND (reference sequence). This CDR3 is 12 amino acids long. CDR3 nucleotides: TGTGCCAGTAGTACACAGGGTTATGAGCAGTTCTTC. It encodes CASSTQGYEQFF.

This clone occurred once. The chain combines TRBV25-1 with TRBJ2-5, with 8 bases matching TRBD2. The junction had 10 bases not matched to a gene; V was cut back by 3 bases and J by 7 bases. Germline V gene sequence: CDR1 MGHDK, CDR2 SYGVNS. The CDR3 has 15 residues. The CDR3 region is CASSEAGGPDGTQYF. The DNA for the CDR3 is TGTGCCAGCAGTGAGGCGGGAGGACCGGATGGGACCCAGTACTTC. The entire variable domain, with the rest obtained from reference TRBV25-1 and TRBJ2-5, is as follows: EADIYQTPRYLVIGTGKKITLECSQTMGHDKMYWYQQDPGMELHLIHYSYGVNSTEKGDLSSESTVSRIRTEHFPLTLESARPSHTSQYLCASSEAGGPDGTQYFGPGTRLLVL.

The genes are TRBV27 and TRBJ2-2, with 7 bases aligning to TRBD2. This CDR3 comprises 15 residues. Germline assignment: CDR1 MNHEY and CDR2 SMNVEV (reference sequence). J gave up 6 bases and V 5 bases, and 9 bases lay outside the gene matches. The CDR3 loop reads CASSPFGGLAGELFF. In DNA form, the CDR3 reads TGTGCCAGCAGTCCGTTTGGAGGACTAGCCGGGGAGCTGTTTTTT.

CDR3 loop: CASSPPGRDEAFF. CDR3 in DNA: TGTGCCAGCAGTCCCCCGGGGAGAGATGAAGCTTTCTTT. The chain carries TRBV6-6 and TRBJ1-1; D is ambiguous. V gave up 5 bases and J gave up 7 bases, with 14 bases separating them. CDR1 and CDR2 (germline): MNHNY, SVGAGI (reference sequence). This CDR3 comprises 13 residues.

CDR3 bases: TGTGCCAGCGGAGGGACAGGCCGGCAGAAAGAGACCCAGTACTTC. Its translation: CASGGTGRQKETQYF. This chain links TRBV2 with TRBJ2-5; 8 positions match TRBD1. Germline CDR1 and CDR2: SNHLY and FYNNEI. The CDR3 is 15 residues long. V trimming: 8 bases; J trimming: 3 bases; junction bases outside the gene matches: 11.

The rearrangement uses TRBV11-3 and TRBJ2-3, with 7 bases that match TRBD2. V shed 4 bases and J 9 bases; nucleotides not matched to a gene: 7. Per germline, CDR1 SGHNT and CDR2 YENEEA. The CDR3 loop spans 13 amino acids. The CDR3 DNA reads TGTGCCAGCAGCTCCACGCCGGGAGGAACGCAGTATTTT. It yields the protein CASSSTPGGTQYF.

CDR3 DNA sequence: TGTGCCAGCTCACAGTTGACAGGGGTTGAAGCTTTCTTT. This gives the protein CASSQLTGVEAFF. The chain employs TRBV18 and TRBJ1-1; TRBD1 agrees at 8 bases. V dropped 4 bases and J dropped 7; count of bases not matched to a gene: 5. This CDR3 comprises 13 residues. CDR1 and CDR2 (germline): KGHSH, LQKENI.